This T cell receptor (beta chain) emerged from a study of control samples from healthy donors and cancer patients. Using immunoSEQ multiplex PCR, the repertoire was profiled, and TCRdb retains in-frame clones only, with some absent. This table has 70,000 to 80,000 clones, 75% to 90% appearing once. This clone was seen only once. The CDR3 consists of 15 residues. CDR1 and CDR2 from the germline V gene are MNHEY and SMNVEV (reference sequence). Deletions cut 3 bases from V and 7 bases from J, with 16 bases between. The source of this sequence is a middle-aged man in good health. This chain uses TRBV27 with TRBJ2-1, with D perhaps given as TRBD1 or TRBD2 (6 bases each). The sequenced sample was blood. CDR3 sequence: CASSFVSRRGNEQFF. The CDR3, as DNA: TGTGCCAGCAGTTTCGTTAGTCGGAGGGGGAATGAGCAGTTCTTC.